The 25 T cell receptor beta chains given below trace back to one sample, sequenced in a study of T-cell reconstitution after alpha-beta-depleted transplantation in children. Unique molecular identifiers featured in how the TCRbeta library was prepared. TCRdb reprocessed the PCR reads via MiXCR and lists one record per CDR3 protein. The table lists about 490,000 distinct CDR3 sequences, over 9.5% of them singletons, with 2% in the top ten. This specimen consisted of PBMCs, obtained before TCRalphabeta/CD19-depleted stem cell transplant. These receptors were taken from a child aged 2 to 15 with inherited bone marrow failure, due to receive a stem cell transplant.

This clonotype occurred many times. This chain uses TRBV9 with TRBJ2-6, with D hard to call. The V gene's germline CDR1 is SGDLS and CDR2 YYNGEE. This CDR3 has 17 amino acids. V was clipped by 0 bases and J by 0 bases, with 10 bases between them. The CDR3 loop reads CASSVGPGYSGANVLTF. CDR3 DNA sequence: TGTGCCAGCAGCGTAGGGCCTGGGTACTCTGGGGCCAACGTCCTGACTTTC.

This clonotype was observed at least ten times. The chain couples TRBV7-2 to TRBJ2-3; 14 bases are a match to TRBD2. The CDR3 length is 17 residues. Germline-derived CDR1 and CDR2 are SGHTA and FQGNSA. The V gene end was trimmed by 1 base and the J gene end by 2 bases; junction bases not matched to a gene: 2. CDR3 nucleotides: TGTGCCAGCAGCTTAGGACTAGCGGGAGGGACCACAGATACGCAGTATTTT. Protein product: CASSLGLAGGTTDTQYF.

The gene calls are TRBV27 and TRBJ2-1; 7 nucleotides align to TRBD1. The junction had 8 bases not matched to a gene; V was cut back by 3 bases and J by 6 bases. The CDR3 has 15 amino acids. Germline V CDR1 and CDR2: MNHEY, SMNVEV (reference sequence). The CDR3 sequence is CASSLTGLDSNEQFF. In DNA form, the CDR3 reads TGTGCCAGCAGTTTGACAGGGCTAGACAGCAATGAGCAGTTCTTC.

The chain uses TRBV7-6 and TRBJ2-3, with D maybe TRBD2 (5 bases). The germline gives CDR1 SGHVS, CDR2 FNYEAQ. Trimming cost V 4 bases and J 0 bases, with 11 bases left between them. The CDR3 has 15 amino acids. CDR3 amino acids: CASSSAWTSTDTQYF. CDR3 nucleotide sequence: TGTGCCAGCAGCTCCGCGTGGACTAGCACAGATACGCAGTATTTT.

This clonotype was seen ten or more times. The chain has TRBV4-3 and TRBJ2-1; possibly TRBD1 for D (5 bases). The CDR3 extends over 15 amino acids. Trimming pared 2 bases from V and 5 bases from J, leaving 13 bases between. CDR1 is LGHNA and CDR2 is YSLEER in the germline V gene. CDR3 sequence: CASSQSWSGHNEQFF. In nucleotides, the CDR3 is TGCGCCAGCAGCCAAAGTTGGTCAGGGCACAATGAGCAGTTCTTC.

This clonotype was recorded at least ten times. The CDR3 nucleotides read TGTGCCAGCAGCTCCCGGGAATCCTACGAGCAGTACTTC. This gives the protein CASSSRESYEQYF. The genes are TRBV14 and TRBJ2-7; possible D gene TRBD2, 5 bases. Germline V gene sequence: CDR1 SGHDN, CDR2 FVKESK. This CDR3 spans 13 amino acids. V lost 5 bases and J 1 base, leaving 9 bases between the germline ends. Full variable domain (outside the CDR3, taken from reference TRBV14 and TRBJ2-7): EAGVTQFPSHSVIEKGQTVTLRCDPISGHDNLYWYRRVMGKEIKFLLHFVKESKQDESGMPNNRFLAERTGGTYSTLKVQPAELEDSGVYFCASSSRESYEQYFGPGTRLTVT.

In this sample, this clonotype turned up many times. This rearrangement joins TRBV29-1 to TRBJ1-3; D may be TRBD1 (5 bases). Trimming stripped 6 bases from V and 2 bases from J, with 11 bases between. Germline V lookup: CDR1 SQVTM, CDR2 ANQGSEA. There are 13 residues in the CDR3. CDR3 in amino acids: CSVWGGAGNTIYF. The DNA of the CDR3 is TGCAGCGTCTGGGGGGGGGCTGGAAACACCATATATTTT.

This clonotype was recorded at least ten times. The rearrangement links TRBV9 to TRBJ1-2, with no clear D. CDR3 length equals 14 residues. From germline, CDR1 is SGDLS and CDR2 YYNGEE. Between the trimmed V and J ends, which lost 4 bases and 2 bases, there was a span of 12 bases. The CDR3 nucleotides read TGTGCCAGCAGCCAGCGCGGCAGAAACTATGGCTACACCTTC. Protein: CASSQRGRNYGYTF.

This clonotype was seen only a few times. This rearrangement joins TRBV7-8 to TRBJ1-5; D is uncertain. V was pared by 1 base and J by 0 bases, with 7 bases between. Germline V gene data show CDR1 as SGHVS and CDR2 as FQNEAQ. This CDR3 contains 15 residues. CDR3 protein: CASSLDANSNQPQHF. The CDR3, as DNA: TGTGCCAGCAGCTTAGACGCTAATAGCAATCAGCCCCAGCATTTT.

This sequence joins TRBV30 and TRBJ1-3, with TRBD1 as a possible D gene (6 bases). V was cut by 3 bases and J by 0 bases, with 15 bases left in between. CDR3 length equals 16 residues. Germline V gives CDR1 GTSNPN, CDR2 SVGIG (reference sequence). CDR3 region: CAWRVRQALSGNTIYF. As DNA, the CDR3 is TGTGCCTGGAGGGTTAGACAGGCCCTCTCTGGAAACACCATATATTTT.

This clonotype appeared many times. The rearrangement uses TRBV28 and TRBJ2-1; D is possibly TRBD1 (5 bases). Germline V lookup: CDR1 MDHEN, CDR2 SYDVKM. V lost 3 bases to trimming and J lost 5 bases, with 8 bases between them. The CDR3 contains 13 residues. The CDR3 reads CASSLGRHNEQFF. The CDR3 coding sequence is TGTGCCAGCAGTTTGGGGCGGCACAATGAGCAGTTCTTC.

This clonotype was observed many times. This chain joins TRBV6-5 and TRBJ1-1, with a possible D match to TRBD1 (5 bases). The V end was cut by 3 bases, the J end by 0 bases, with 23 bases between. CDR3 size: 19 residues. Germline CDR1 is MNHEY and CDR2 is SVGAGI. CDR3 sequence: CASSYGTVGARPMNTEAFF. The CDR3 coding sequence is TGTGCCAGCAGTTATGGGACGGTCGGGGCCCGGCCCATGAACACTGAAGCTTTCTTT.

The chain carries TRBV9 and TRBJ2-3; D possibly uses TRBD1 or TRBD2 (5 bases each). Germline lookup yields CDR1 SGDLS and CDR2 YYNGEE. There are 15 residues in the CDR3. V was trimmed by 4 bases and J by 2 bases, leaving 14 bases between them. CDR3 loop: CASSSRDPHTDTQYF. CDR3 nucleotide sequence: TGTGCCAGCAGCTCCCGGGACCCACACACAGATACGCAGTATTTT.

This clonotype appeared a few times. CDR3 in DNA: TGTGCCTGGACGTCCGGGACTCTCCAAGCCTACAATGAGCAGTTCTTC. Translated: CAWTSGTLQAYNEQFF. The gene calls are TRBV30 and TRBJ2-1, with a possible D match to TRBD2 (6 bases). The V gene's germline CDR1 is GTSNPN and CDR2 SVGIG (reference sequence). The CDR3 runs to 16 residues. V was clipped by 4 bases and J by 2 bases, with 18 bases between them.

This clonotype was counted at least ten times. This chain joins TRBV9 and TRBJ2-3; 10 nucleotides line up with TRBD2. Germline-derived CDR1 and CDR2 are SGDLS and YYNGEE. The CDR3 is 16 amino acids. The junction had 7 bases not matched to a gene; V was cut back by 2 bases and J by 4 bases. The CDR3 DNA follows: TGTGCCAGCAGCGTCAGAGGGACTAGCGTTTCAGATACGCAGTATTTT. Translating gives CASSVRGTSVSDTQYF.

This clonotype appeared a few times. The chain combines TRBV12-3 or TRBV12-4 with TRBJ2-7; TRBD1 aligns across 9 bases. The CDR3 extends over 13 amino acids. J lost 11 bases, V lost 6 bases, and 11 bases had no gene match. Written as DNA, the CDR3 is TGTGCCAGCAGCCTACGCCGGGACAGGGCGAAGTACTTC. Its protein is CASSLRRDRAKYF.

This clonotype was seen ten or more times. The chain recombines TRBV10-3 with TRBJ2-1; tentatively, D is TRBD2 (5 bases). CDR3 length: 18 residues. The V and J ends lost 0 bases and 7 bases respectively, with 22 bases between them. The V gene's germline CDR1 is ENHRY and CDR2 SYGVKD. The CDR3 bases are TGTGCCATCAGTGAGTCGCCTGGTGGGAGCCTACTGAGGAATGAGCAGTTCTTC. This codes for CAISESPGGSLLRNEQFF.

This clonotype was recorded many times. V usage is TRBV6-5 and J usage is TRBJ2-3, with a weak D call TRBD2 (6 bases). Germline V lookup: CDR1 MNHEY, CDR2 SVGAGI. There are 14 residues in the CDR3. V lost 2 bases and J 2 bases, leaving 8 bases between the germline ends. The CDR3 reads CASSYAGITDTQYF. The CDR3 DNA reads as TGTGCCAGCAGTTACGCGGGAATCACAGATACGCAGTATTTT.

CDR3 bases: TGTGCCAGGGAGGAGACAGGGATGTTAGCGGGAGGCCCCCGATACCACAATGAGCAGTTCTTC. Its protein product is CAREETGMLAGGPRYHNEQFF. This rearrangement joins TRBV6-2 or TRBV6-3 to TRBJ2-1; 10 bases match TRBD2. Germline V gene lookup returns CDR1 MNHEY and CDR2 SVGEGT. With V trimmed by 9 bases and J by 5 bases, 28 bases remained unmatched. The CDR3 has 21 residues.

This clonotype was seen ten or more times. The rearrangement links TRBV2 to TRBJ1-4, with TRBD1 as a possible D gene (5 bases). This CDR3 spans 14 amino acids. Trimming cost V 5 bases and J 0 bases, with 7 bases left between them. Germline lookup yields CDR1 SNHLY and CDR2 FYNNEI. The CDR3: CASSRQTTNEKLFF. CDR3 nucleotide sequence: TGTGCCAGCAGTAGACAGACAACTAATGAAAAACTGTTTTTT.

The CDR3 DNA is TGCGCCAGCAGCCTCCTGCAGGGCTCAGGCACCGGGGAGCTGTTTTTT. Amino acid sequence: CASSLLQGSGTGELFF. This sequence joins TRBV5-1 and TRBJ2-2, with a tentative D call TRBD1 (5 bases). This CDR3 comprises 16 residues. Looked up from germline, CDR1 is SGHRS and CDR2 is YFSETQ. Deletions cut 4 bases from V and 4 bases from J, with 17 bases between.

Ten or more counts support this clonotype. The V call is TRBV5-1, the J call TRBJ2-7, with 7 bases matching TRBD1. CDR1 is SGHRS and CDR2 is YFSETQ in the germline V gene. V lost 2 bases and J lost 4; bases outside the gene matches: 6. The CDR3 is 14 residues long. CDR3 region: CASSFTYRGYEQYF. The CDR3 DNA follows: TGCGCCAGCAGCTTCACCTACAGGGGTTACGAGCAGTACTTC.

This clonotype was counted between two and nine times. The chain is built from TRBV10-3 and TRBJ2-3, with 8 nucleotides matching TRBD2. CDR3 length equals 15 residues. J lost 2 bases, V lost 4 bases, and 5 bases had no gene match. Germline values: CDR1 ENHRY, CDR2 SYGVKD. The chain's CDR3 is CAISGTSGITDTQYF. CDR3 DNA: TGTGCCATCAGTGGTACTAGCGGAATCACAGATACGCAGTATTTT.

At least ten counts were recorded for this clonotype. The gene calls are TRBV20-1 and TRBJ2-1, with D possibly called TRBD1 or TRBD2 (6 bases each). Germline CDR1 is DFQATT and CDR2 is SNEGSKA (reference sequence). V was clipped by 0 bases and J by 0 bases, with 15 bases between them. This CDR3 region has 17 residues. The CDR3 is CSARDPGDKSSYNEQFF. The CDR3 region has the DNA TGCAGTGCTAGAGATCCGGGGGACAAGAGCTCCTACAATGAGCAGTTCTTC.

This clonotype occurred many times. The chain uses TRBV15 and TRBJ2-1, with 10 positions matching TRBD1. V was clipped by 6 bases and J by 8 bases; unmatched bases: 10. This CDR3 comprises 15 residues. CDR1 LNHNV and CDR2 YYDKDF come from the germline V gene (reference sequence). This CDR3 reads CATRFGGDRGYEQFF. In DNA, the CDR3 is TGTGCCACCAGGTTCGGGGGGGACAGGGGATATGAGCAGTTCTTC.